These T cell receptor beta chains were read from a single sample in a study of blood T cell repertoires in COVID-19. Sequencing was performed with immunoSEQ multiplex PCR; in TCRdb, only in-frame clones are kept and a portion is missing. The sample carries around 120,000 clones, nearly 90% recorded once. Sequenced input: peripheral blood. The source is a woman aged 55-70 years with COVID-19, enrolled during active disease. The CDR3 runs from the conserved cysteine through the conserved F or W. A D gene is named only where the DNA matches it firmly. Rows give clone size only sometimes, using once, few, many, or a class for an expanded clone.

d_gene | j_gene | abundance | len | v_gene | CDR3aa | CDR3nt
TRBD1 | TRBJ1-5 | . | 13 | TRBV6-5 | CAIQGRGDQPQHF | TGTGCCATCCAAGGCAGGGGGGACCAGCCCCAGCATTTT
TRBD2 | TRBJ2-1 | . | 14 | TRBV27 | CASSPLSGGLEQFF | TGTGCCAGCAGTCCTCTTAGCGGGGGTCTAGAGCAGTTCTTC
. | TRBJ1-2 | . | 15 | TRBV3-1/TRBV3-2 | CASTASGGQNYGYTF | TGTGCCAGCACAGCCAGTGGGGGACAAAACTATGGCTACACCTTC
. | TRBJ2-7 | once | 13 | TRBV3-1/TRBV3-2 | CASSQVQGYEQYF | TGTGCCAGCAGCCAAGTCCAGGGCTACGAGCAGTACTTC
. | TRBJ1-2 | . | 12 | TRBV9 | CASSGTGSGYTF | TGTGCCAGCAGCGGTACAGGGTCGGGCTACACCTTC
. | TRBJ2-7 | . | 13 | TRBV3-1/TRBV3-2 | CASSQVMQDKQYF | TGTGCCAGCAGCCAAGTCATGCAGGACAAGCAGTACTTC
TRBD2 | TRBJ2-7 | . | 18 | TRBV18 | CASSPIVTGLAGGYEQYF | TGTGCCAGCTCACCAATAGTTACAGGACTAGCGGGGGGCTACGAGCAGTACTTC
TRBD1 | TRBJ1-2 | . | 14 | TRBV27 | CASSLRGTGSGYTF | TGTGCCAGCAGTTTAAGAGGGACAGGGTCTGGCTACACCTTC
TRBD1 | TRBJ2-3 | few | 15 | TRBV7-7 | CASSYGTGYSDTQYF | TGTGCCAGCAGTTACGGGACAGGGTACTCAGATACGCAGTATTTT
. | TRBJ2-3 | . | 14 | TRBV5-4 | CASRPGVAPDAQYF | TGTGCCAGCAGGCCGGGGGTAGCGCCAGATGCGCAGTATTTT
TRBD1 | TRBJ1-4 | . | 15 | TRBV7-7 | CASSPRTGKMEKLFF | TGTGCTAGCAGCCCTCGGACAGGGAAAATGGAAAAACTGTTTTTT
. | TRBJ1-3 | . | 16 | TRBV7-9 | CASSRRIRDSGNTIYF | TGTGCCAGCAGCAGACGGATCCGGGACTCTGGAAACACCATATATTTT
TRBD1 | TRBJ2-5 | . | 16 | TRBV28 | CASSATGTGTQETQYF | TGTGCCAGCAGTGCAACGGGGACAGGGACCCAAGAGACCCAGTACTTC
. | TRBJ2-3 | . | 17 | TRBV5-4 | CASSPGRTEASTDTQYF | TGTGCCAGCAGCCCGGGACGGACAGAAGCTAGCACAGATACGCAGTATTTT
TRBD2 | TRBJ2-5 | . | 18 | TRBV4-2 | CASSQDRPSGGRVETQYF | TGTGCCAGCAGCCAAGATAGGCCGAGCGGGGGCAGGGTTGAGACCCAGTACTTC
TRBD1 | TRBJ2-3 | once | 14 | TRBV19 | CASSWGQFTDTQYF | TGTGCCAGTAGCTGGGGACAGTTCACAGATACGCAGTATTTT
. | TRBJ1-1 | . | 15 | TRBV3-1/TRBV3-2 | CASSHVEGGNTEAFF | TGTGCCAGCAGCCACGTTGAAGGGGGTAACACTGAAGCTTTCTTT
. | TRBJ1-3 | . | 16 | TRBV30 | CAWSVRGLPSGNTIYF | TGTGCCTGGAGTGTACGGGGACTTCCCTCTGGAAACACCATATATTTT
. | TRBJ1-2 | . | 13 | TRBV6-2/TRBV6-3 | CASSPSLGGGYTF | TGTGCCAGCAGCCCCTCCTTAGGGGGAGGCTACACCTTC
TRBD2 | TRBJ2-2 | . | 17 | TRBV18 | CASSPPAQRGDTGELFF | TGTGCCAGCTCACCACCCGCCCAGCGGGGGGACACCGGGGAGCTGTTTTTT
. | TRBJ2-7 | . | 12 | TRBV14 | CASSQVSYEQYF | TGTGCCAGCAGCCAAGTTTCTTACGAGCAGTACTTC
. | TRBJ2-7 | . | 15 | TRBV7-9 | CASSDTGKIPYEQYF | TGTGCCAGCAGCGACACAGGGAAGATCCCCTACGAGCAGTACTTC
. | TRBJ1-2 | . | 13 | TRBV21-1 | CASSNIRGGGYTF | TGTGCCAGCAGCAATATCAGGGGCGGAGGCTACACCTTC
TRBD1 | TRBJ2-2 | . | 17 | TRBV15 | CATSRAPWTGRSGELFF | TGTGCCACCAGCAGAGCGCCTTGGACAGGGAGATCTGGGGAGCTGTTTTTT
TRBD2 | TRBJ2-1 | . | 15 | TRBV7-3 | CASSPSSGGHNEQFF | TGTGCCAGCAGCCCAAGTAGCGGGGGCCACAATGAGCAGTTCTTC
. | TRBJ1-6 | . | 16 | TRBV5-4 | CASSPQAGRNNSPLHF | TGTGCCAGCAGCCCGCAGGCGGGGCGGAATAATTCACCCCTCCACTTT
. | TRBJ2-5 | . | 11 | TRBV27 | CASSSRETQYF | TGTGCCAGCAGTTCCCGAGAGACCCAGTACTTC
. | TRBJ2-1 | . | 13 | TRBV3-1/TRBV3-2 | CASSQDRVHEQFF | TGTGCCAGCAGCCAAGATCGGGTGCATGAGCAGTTCTTC
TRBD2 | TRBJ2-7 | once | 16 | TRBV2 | CASRGTSGGERGEQYF | TGTGCCAGCAGAGGGACTAGCGGGGGGGAAAGAGGCGAGCAGTACTTC
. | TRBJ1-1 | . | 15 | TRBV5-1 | CASSATQGGRTEAFF | TGCGCCAGCAGCGCCACTCAGGGAGGTCGGACTGAAGCTTTCTTT
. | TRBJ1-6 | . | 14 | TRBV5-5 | CASSLYRDNSPLHF | TGTGCCAGCAGCTTATATCGGGATAATTCACCCCTCCACTTT
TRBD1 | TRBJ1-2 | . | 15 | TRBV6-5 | CASSRTGQANYGYTF | TGTGCCAGCAGCCGAACGGGACAGGCTAACTATGGCTACACCTTC